This TCR beta chain was recovered during a study of cytomegalovirus exposure and HLA in healthy donors. Overall study context: Earlier sequencing of approximately 200 million T cells yielded around 120 million unique TCR beta sequences. Study outcomes and limitations: Later analysis showed TCR association rates varying by HLA locus, highest for DRB1 and lowest for HLA-C.

V was pared by 2 bases and J by 2 bases, with 12 bases between. This CDR3 is built from 15 residues. Per the germline V gene, CDR1 is KGHSH and CDR2 is LQKENI. A remark on this clone: Its cognate antigen is unknown.

The donors were healthy bone marrow donors. Nominal health characterized the donors when sampled, though unrecorded immune exposures were likely. A multiplex PCR was run with 60 Vbeta primers and 13 Jbeta primers. Clones were read by immunoSEQ multiplex PCR, and TCRdb kept only the in-frame ones, dropping some. The sample has some 120,000 clones; roughly 9% are singletons. Specimen: PBMCs. The sequence derives from a woman between 40 and 50 years old in good health and CMV-seropositive. V usage is TRBV18 and J usage is TRBJ1-1, with D possibly being TRBD1 (6 bases). The CDR3 DNA is TGTGCCAGCTCACCAGCGGGGGGCATAAACACTGAAGCTTTCTTT. It translates to CASSPAGGINTEAFF.